The 12 T cell receptor beta chains presented below share a single source sample, sequenced in a study of blood T cell repertoires in COVID-19 (TCRdb year 2020). Library preparation was by the immunoSEQ multiplex PCR assay. TCRdb took this table from immuneACCESS and kept in-frame rearrangements with V and J called. Such tables lack part of the clones; where checked against another copy, unresolved V genes explain under half of the gap, and the rest is unexplained. For this sample there are some 60,000 clones; around 84% appear just once. Roughly 0.94% of the sample is taken by the ten largest. Source material: peripheral blood. These receptors were obtained from a man aged 65 to 85 with acute or convalescent COVID-19.

This clone showed up just once. The chain links TRBV29-1 to TRBJ2-5, with a weak D call TRBD2 (6 bases). CDR1 and CDR2 (germline): SQVTM, ANQGSEA. The V gene lost 4 bases and the J gene lost 7 bases, with 10 bases spanning the gap. The CDR3 consists of 11 residues. The CDR3 region has the DNA TGCAGCGTTGCTAGCGAGGCGACCCAGTACTTC. Translation: CSVASEATQYF. Drawing the rest from reference TRBV29-1 and TRBJ2-5, the complete variable domain is SAVISQKPSRDICQRGTSLTIQCQVDSQVTMMFWYRQQPGQSLTLIATANQGSEATYESGFVIDKFPISRPNLTFSTLTVSNMSPEDSSIYLCSVASEATQYFGPGTRLLVL.

J is TRBJ2-4 and V is TRBV7-9, with D tentatively TRBD2 (5 bases). The germline V and J ends were trimmed by 5 bases and 1 base, with 15 bases remaining between them. Germline V gene data show CDR1 as SEHNR and CDR2 as FQNEAQ (reference sequence). The CDR3 loop spans 16 amino acids. The CDR3 is CASSNGGSFAKNIQYF. The DNA of the CDR3 is TGTGCCAGCAGCAACGGAGGCAGTTTTGCCAAAAACATTCAGTACTTC.

This chain links TRBV6-2 or TRBV6-3 with TRBJ2-3; 14 bases are shared with TRBD2. The CDR3 consists of 16 residues. V lost 2 bases to trimming and J lost 7 bases; unmatched junction nucleotides: 5. In germline, CDR1 is MNHEY, CDR2 SVGEGT. CDR3 region: CASSYTGTSGSYTQYF. The CDR3 nucleotides are TGTGCCAGCAGTTACACCGGGACTAGCGGGAGCTATACGCAGTATTTT.

The genes are TRBV5-1 and TRBJ1-5; D gene ambiguous. This CDR3 is 13 amino acids long. V was trimmed by 4 bases and J by 7 bases, leaving 12 bases between them. CDR1 and CDR2 (germline): SGHRS, YFSETQ. CDR3 nucleotide sequence: TGCGCCAGCAGCGAGGGCCCTGGACAGCCCCAGCATTTT. Translation gives CASSEGPGQPQHF.

This sequence joins TRBV13 and TRBJ2-5, with 8 positions matching TRBD1. CDR3 length equals 14 residues. J was trimmed by 3 bases and V by 5 bases; bases with no gene match: 5. The germline gives CDR1 PRHDT, CDR2 FYEKMQ (reference sequence). CDR3 amino acids: CASSARDRKETQYF. DNA of the CDR3: TGTGCCAGCAGCGCCCGGGACAGGAAAGAGACCCAGTACTTC.

The chain has TRBV6-6 and TRBJ1-6, with D maybe TRBD1 (6 bases). Germline CDR1 MNHNY, CDR2 SVGAGI (reference sequence). The CDR3 is 14 residues long. The V end was cut by 6 bases, the J end by 9 bases, with 15 bases between. This CDR3 reads CASREQGTISPLHF. The CDR3 DNA sequence: TGTGCCAGCAGGGAACAGGGTACAATTTCACCCCTCCACTTT.

V gene TRBV4-1 combines with J gene TRBJ2-7; D possibly corresponds to TRBD1 (6 bases). V lost 1 base and J 7 bases, leaving 14 bases between the germline ends. Germline V gives CDR1 MGHRA, CDR2 YSYEKL. The CDR3 is 14 residues long. CDR3 coding DNA: TGCGCCAGCAGCCAAGGAACGGGGACACGGGAGCAGTACTTC. Its protein product is CASSQGTGTREQYF.

The chain carries TRBV6-4 and TRBJ2-3, with a possible D match to TRBD1 (6 bases). The CDR3 runs to 15 residues. V was shortened by 5 bases and J by 11 bases, with 23 bases between the two germline ends. Germline V CDR1 and CDR2: MRHNA, SNTAGT. The CDR3 DNA is TGTGCCAGCAGTCTTAGTACCGGGACACTCGATGAGCAGTATTTT. This sequence encodes CASSLSTGTLDEQYF.

V usage is TRBV28 and J usage is TRBJ1-1; TRBD1 agrees at 8 bases. CDR1 and CDR2 from the germline V gene are MDHEN and SYDVKM. V lost 8 bases, J lost 13 bases, and 18 bases stayed unmatched. The CDR3 runs to 14 residues. In DNA, the CDR3 is TGTGCCAGCCCCCCCCAAGGACAGGGCCTTTATAATTTCTTT. Translation: CASPPQGQGLYNFF.

The CDR3 loop is CASSETGTVGEQFF. In DNA form, the CDR3 reads TGTGCCAGCAGCGAAACAGGGACAGTCGGTGAGCAGTTCTTC. The chain has TRBV9 and TRBJ2-1; 7 nucleotides align to TRBD1. This CDR3 spans 14 amino acids. Germline trimming cut 3 bases from V and 9 bases from J; bases unmatched to any gene: 9. CDR1 and CDR2 from the germline V gene are SGDLS and YYNGEE.

This clone turned up a few times. The V gene is TRBV20-1, the J gene TRBJ2-5, with D uncertain. Germline-derived CDR1 and CDR2 are DFQATT and SNEGSKA (reference sequence). The length of the CDR3 is 11 residues. V lost 3 bases, J lost 1 base, and 3 bases lay in between. This CDR3 is CSARAQETQYF. The CDR3 DNA is TGCAGTGCTAGGGCCCAAGAGACCCAGTACTTC.

V is TRBV5-1 and J is TRBJ1-1, with a weak D call TRBD1 (5 bases). The CDR3 has 14 residues. V was trimmed by 4 bases and J by 1 base, leaving 11 bases between them. Looked up from germline, CDR1 is SGHRS and CDR2 is YFSETQ. CDR3 DNA sequence: TGCGCCAGCAGCAGATTGACAGCGAACACTGAAGCTTTCTTT. Protein: CASSRLTANTEAFF.